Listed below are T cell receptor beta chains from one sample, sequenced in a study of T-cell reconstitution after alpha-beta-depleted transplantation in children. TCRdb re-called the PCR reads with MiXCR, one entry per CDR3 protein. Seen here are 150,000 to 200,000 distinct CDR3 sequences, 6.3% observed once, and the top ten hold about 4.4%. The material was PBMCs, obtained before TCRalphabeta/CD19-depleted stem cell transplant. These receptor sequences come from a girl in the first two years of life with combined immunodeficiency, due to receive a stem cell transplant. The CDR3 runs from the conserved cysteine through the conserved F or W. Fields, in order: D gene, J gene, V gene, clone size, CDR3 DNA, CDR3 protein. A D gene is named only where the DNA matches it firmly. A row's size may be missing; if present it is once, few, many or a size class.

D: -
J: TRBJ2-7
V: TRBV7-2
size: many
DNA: TGTGCCAGCAGCTTAGGGTGGTACCAAGTTGAGCAGTACTTC
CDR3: CASSLGWYQVEQYF

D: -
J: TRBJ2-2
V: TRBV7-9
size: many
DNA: TGTGCCAGCAGCTTTTACCGGACATTCGAGGCCGGGGAGCTGTTTTTT
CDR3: CASSFYRTFEAGELFF

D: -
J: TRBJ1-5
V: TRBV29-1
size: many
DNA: TGCAGCGTTGGGAGTTATAGCAATCAGCCCCAGCATTTT
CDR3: CSVGSYSNQPQHF

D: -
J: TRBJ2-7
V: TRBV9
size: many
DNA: TGTGCCAGCAGCCCCTCCCGGGACGGACGGGACGAGCAGTACTTC
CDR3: CASSPSRDGRDEQYF

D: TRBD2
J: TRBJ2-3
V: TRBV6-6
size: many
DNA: TGTGCCAGCAGGACTAGCGGGGGGAACACAGATACGCAGTATTTT
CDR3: CASRTSGGNTDTQYF

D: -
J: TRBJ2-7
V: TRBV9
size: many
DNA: TGTGCCAGCAGCGCCGCCGGGACACTTTACGAGCAGTACTTC
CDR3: CASSAAGTLYEQYF

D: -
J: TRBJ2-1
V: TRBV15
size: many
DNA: TGTGCCACCAGCAGAGATCTGGGCTACGGCAATGAGCAGTTCTTC
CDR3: CATSRDLGYGNEQFF

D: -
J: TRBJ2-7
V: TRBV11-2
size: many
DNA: TGTGCCAGCAGCTTAGATGTGGCAGGGACCGAGCAGTACTTC
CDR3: CASSLDVAGTEQYF

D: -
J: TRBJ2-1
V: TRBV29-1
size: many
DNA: TGCAGCGTTGAAGATCCTGGGGGAATCAATGAGCAGTTCTTC
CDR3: CSVEDPGGINEQFF

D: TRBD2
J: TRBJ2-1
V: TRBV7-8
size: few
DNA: TGTGCCAGCAGCTTAGACTCTGCCCCGGGACTAGCGGGGGCTCCTTACAATGAGCAGTTCTTC
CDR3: CASSLDSAPGLAGAPYNEQFF

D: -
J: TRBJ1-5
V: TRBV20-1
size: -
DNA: TGCAGTGCTAGCCCGGGGTCTAATAGCAATCAGCCCCAGCATTTT
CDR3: CSASPGSNSNQPQHF

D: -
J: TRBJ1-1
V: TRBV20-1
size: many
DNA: TGCAGTGCTAGACGACAGGTCGCGAACACTGAAGCTTTCTTT
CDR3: CSARRQVANTEAFF

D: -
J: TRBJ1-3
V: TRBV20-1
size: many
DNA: TGCAGTGCTAGAGGCCCGGCTCGGAACACCATATATTTT
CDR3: CSARGPARNTIYF

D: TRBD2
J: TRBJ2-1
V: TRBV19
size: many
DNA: TGTGCCAGTAGTCTACTAGCGGCTAACAATGAGCAGTTCTTC
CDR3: CASSLLAANNEQFF

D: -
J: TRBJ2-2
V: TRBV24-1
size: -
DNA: TGTGCCACCAGTGAAGGGTCCGGGGAGCTGTTTTTT
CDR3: CATSEGSGELFF

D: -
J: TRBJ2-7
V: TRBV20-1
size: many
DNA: TGCAGTGCTCTTCGGGGGAACTTTTACGAGCAGTACTTC
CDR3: CSALRGNFYEQYF

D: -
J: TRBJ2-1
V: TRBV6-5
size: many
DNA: TGTGCCAGCAGTTACTCGGGGGGATCCTACAATGAGCAGTTCTTC
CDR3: CASSYSGGSYNEQFF

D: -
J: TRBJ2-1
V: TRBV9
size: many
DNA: TGTGCCAGCAACGAGGGAACCCTCAATGAGCAGTTCTTC
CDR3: CASNEGTLNEQFF

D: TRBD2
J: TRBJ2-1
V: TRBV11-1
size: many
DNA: TGTGCCAGCAGCCTCCGGGACAGAGGACTAGCGGGGGGGCAAAATGAGCAGTTCTTC
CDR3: CASSLRDRGLAGGQNEQFF

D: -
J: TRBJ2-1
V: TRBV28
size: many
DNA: TGTGCCAGCAGTTTAGCCCTAGCCGCCCACAATGAGCAGTTCTTC
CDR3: CASSLALAAHNEQFF

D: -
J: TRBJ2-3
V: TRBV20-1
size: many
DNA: TGCAGTGCTAGAGATCGCAAAACCCTCACAGATACGCAGTATTTT
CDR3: CSARDRKTLTDTQYF

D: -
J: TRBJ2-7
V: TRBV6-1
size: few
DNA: TGTGCCAGCAGTAAACAGGGTTTTAGCTCCTACGAGCAGTACTTC
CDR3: CASSKQGFSSYEQYF

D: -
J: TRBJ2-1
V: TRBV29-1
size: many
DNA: TGCAGCGTTGTTTTACTACCGAACTACAATGAGCAGTTCTTC
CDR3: CSVVLLPNYNEQFF

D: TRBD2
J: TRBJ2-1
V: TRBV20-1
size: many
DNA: TGCAGTGCTAGAAAGGCTAGCGGGTACAATGAGCAGTTCTTC
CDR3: CSARKASGYNEQFF

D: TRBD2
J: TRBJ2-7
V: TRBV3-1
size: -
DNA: TGTGCCAGCAGCCACCTGGGGGGGACTCAGTACACCTACGAGCAGTACTTC
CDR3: CASSHLGGTQYTYEQYF

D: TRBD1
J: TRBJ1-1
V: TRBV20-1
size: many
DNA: TGCAGTGCCCCCGACCGGGACAGGATCTATGAAGCTTTCTTT
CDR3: CSAPDRDRIYEAFF

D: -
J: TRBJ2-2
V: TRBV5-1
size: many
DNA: TGCGCCAGCAGCTTGGCCCTGGAAGCCGGGGAGCTGTTTTTT
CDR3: CASSLALEAGELFF

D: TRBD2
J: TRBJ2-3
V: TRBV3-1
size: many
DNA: TGTGCCAGCAGCCCCGGTTCTAGCGGGAGTGTAGATACGCAGTATTTT
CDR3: CASSPGSSGSVDTQYF

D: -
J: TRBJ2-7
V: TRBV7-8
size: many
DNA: TGTGCCAGCAGCCCCAGAAGGGTATCCGGCCACGAGCAGTACTTC
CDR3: CASSPRRVSGHEQYF

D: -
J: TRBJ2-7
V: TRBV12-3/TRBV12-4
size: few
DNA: TGTGCCAGCAGTTTCGGGGGCTGGTTGTACGAGCAGTACTTC
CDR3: CASSFGGWLYEQYF

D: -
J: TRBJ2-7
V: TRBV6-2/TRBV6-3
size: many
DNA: TGTGCCAGCAGTTACCCTCCAAGCTACGAGCAGTACTTC
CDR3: CASSYPPSYEQYF

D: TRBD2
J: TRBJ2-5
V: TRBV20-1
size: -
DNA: TGCAGTGCTAGACCCACCGCCGCGGGAGGGGATTGGCAGACCCAGTACTTC
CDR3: CSARPTAAGGDWQTQYF

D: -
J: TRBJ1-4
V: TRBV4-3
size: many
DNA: TGCGCCAGCAGCCAAGGAACCTCTAATGAAAAACTGTTTTTT
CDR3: CASSQGTSNEKLFF

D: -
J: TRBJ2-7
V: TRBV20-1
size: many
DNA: TGCAGTGCTAGAGAGGTTAGGTCCTACGAGCAGTACTTC
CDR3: CSAREVRSYEQYF

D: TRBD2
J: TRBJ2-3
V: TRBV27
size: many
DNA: TGTGCCAGCACCCATCGAGACCCGGCGGGAGTGGTAGATACGCAGTATTTT
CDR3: CASTHRDPAGVVDTQYF

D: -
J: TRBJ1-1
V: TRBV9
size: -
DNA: TGTGCCAGCAGCGTAGGAGGGATGAACACTGAAGCTTTCTTT
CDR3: CASSVGGMNTEAFF

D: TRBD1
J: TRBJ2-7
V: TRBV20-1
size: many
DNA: TGCAGTGCTAACGGACAGGCCCCCCTCAACGCCTACGAGCAGTACTTC
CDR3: CSANGQAPLNAYEQYF

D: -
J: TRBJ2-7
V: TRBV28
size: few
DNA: TGTGCCAGCAGTCCCACCGCCTCCTACGAGCAGTACTTC
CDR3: CASSPTASYEQYF